Below, 7 T cell receptor beta chains from the same sample are listed, as sequenced in a study of CD8 T cells in Susac syndrome. Reverse transcription of roughly 0.45 to 1 ug RNA was performed with random hexamers. MiXCR, run by TCRdb on the immunoSEQ multiplex PCR reads, gives a single entry per CDR3 protein. Among about 130,000 distinct CDR3 sequences listed, around 93% were seen once. The sample comprised CD8+ T cells from PBMCs. The receptor source for this set is a human donor with Susac syndrome.

V usage is TRBV29-1 and J usage is TRBJ1-1; possible D gene TRBD1, 5 bases. Deletions cut 7 bases from V and 0 bases from J, with 12 bases between. The CDR3 length is 13 residues. Germline values: CDR1 SQVTM, CDR2 ANQGSEA. CDR3 sequence (DNA): TGCAGCGCCGATGACAGTCTGAACACTGAAGCTTTCTTT. As protein: CSADDSLNTEAFF.

The V gene is TRBV29-1, the J gene TRBJ2-3; no clear D gene. In germline, CDR1 is SQVTM, CDR2 ANQGSEA. CDR3 length equals 14 residues. V dropped 4 bases and J dropped 0 bases, with 11 bases sitting between them. In nucleotides, the CDR3 is TGCAGCGTTGGCGGCGACACTAGCACAGATACGCAGTATTTT. Its protein product is CSVGGDTSTDTQYF.

The chain couples TRBV28 to TRBJ2-7; TRBD2 is a possible D gene (6 bases). V lost 5 bases to trimming and J lost 3 bases, with 14 bases between them. This CDR3 contains 14 residues. Germline values: CDR1 MDHEN, CDR2 SYDVKM. CDR3 bases: TGTGCCAGCAGTCCTCAGCGGGTTAACTACGAGCAGTACTTC. It encodes CASSPQRVNYEQYF.

This chain joins TRBV5-6 and TRBJ2-3; 8 bases map to TRBD2. CDR1 SGHDT and CDR2 YYEEEE come from the germline V gene. V was pared by 4 bases and J by 5 bases, with 3 bases of the junction left unmatched. This CDR3 has 13 residues. CDR3 protein: CASSPGGLDTQYF. For the CDR3, the DNA is TGTGCCAGCAGCCCGGGGGGGCTAGATACGCAGTATTTT.

The rearrangement links TRBV15 to TRBJ1-1; 10 nucleotides line up with TRBD1. The CDR3 has 14 amino acids. CDR1 and CDR2 from the germline V gene are LNHNV and YYDKDF (reference sequence). V dropped 7 bases and J dropped 5; count of bases not matched to a gene: 7. CDR3 in DNA: TGTGCCACCACGGGACAGGGGAGAGATACTGAAGCTTTCTTT. It specifies CATTGQGRDTEAFF.

The V call is TRBV20-1, the J call TRBJ1-2, with TRBD1 matching 10 bases. The CDR3 has 12 residues. The ends lost 6 bases at V and 8 bases at J; junction bases unmatched: 6. Germline CDR1 DFQATT, CDR2 SNEGSKA (reference sequence). The CDR3 DNA reads as TGCAGTGCCCCCCGGGACAGGGGCGGCTACACCTTC. This gives the protein CSAPRDRGGYTF.

This clonotype was counted a few times. The gene calls are TRBV27 and TRBJ1-1; D ambiguous. CDR3 size: 13 residues. The germline V gene has CDR1 MNHEY and CDR2 SMNVEV (reference sequence). Trimming removed 5 bases from V and 5 bases from J, with 12 bases in between. The CDR3 sequence is CASSLSGWTEAFF. The CDR3, as DNA: TGTGCCAGCAGTCTGTCCGGGTGGACTGAAGCTTTCTTT.